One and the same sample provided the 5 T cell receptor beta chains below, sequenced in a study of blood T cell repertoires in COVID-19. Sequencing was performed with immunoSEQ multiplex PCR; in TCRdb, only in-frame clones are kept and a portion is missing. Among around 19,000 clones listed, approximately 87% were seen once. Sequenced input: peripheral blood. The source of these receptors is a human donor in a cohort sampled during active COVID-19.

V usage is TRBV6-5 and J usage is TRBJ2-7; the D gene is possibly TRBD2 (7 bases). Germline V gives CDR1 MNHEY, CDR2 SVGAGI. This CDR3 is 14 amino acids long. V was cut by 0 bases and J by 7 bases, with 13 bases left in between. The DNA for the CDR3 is TGTGCCAGCAGTTACTCTGCGGGGGCTGGGGAGCAGTACTTC. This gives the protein CASSYSAGAGEQYF.

CDR3 sequence (DNA): TGTGCCAGTAGCCGAACACTAGCGGGAGGGAACACCGGGGAGCTGTTTTTT. Translating it yields CASSRTLAGGNTGELFF. The V call is TRBV19, the J call TRBJ2-2; 12 bases match TRBD2. Per germline, CDR1 LNHDA and CDR2 SQIVND (reference sequence). V was clipped by 6 bases and J by 1 base; unmatched bases: 6. CDR3 length equals 17 residues.

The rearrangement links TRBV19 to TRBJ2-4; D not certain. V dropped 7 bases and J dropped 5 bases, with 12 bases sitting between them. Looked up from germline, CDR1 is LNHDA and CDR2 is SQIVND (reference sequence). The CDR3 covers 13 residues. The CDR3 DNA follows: TGTGCCAGTACCCCCTCCGGAGAAAACATTCAGTACTTC. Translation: CASTPSGENIQYF.

The CDR3 coding sequence is TGTGCCACCAGGACGGACAGTATCACAGATACGCAGTATTTT. Amino acid sequence: CATRTDSITDTQYF. The chain is built from TRBV15 and TRBJ2-3, with TRBD1 as a possible D gene (6 bases). Germline lookup yields CDR1 LNHNV and CDR2 YYDKDF (reference sequence). V lost 6 bases, J lost 2 bases, and 12 bases lay in between. This CDR3 spans 14 amino acids.

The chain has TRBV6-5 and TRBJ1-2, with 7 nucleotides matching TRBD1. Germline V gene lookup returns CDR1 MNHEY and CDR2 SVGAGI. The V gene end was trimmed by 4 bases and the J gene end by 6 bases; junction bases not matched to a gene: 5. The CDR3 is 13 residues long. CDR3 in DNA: TGTGCCAGCAGTTTGCAGGGGGAGGATGGCTACACCTTC. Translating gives CASSLQGEDGYTF.